The 18 T cell receptor beta chains given below trace back to one sample, sequenced in a study of shared clonotypes between healthy human individuals. TCRdb keeps only in-frame clones here, not all; method: immunoSEQ multiplex PCR. The table has about 1.1 million clones, approximately 77% seen once. The sequencing sample was made of memory CD4+ T cells from PBMCs. The subset denotes: CD45RA-negative fraction. These TCRs come from a man between 18 and 29 years old in good health. Some clones in this sample may be carry-over from other donors' samples.

A remark on this clone: The same CDR3 is also encoded by other DNA sequences in this sample. The genes are TRBV18 and TRBJ1-4, with D unclear. CDR1 KGHSH and CDR2 LQKENI come from the germline V gene. Trimming stripped 2 bases from V and 6 bases from J, with 1 base between. The CDR3 contains 11 residues. The CDR3 is CASSPDEKLFF. The DNA for the CDR3 is TGTGCCAGCTCACCAGATGAAAAACTGTTTTTT.

The chain combines TRBV2 with TRBJ1-4; TRBD1 is a possible D gene (5 bases). V gave up 6 bases and J gave up 8 bases, with 22 bases separating them. From germline, CDR1 is SNHLY and CDR2 FYNNEI. The CDR3 totals 16 residues. The CDR3 spells CASRLFRGDAGEKLFF. DNA for the CDR3: TGTGCCAGCAGACTATTCCGGGGGGATGCGGGAGAAAAACTGTTTTTT.

The V call is TRBV9, the J call TRBJ2-3; 8 bases are shared with TRBD2. V trimming: 2 bases; J trimming: 1 base; junction bases outside the gene matches: 9. This CDR3 is built from 17 residues. Germline CDR1 and CDR2: SGDLS and YYNGEE. In DNA form, the CDR3 reads TGTGCCAGCAGCGTGAGCGGGGGACTACTGGGCACAGATACGCAGTATTTT. This encodes CASSVSGGLLGTDTQYF.

This chain joins TRBV7-2 and TRBJ2-1; TRBD1 aligns across 10 bases. The length of the CDR3 is 14 residues. V lost 5 bases, J lost 4 bases, and 2 bases stayed unmatched. Germline CDR1 is SGHTA and CDR2 is FQGNSA. CDR3 nucleotides: TGTGCCAGCAGCCCGGACAGGGGGTACAATGAGCAGTTCTTC. Residues: CASSPDRGYNEQFF.

The rearrangement uses TRBV7-9 and TRBJ2-5; TRBD2 might be the D (6 bases). The V end lost 1 base, the J end lost 7 bases, and 13 bases lay between the germline ends. CDR1 and CDR2 (germline): SEHNR, FQNEAQ (reference sequence). The CDR3 runs 14 residues. CDR3 region: CASSLGGLVGTQYF. For the CDR3, the DNA is TGTGCCAGCAGCTTAGGGGGACTGGTCGGGACCCAGTACTTC.

V and J are TRBV15 and TRBJ1-5; no clear D. The CDR3 is 15 amino acids. Looked up from germline, CDR1 is LNHNV and CDR2 is YYDKDF (reference sequence). V was trimmed by 0 bases and J by 0 bases, leaving 6 bases between them. The CDR3 DNA is TGTGCCACCAGCAGAGATCGTCTTAGCAATCAGCCCCAGCATTTT. Its protein is CATSRDRLSNQPQHF.

V usage is TRBV25-1 and J usage is TRBJ2-7, with D perhaps matching TRBD2 (6 bases). Germline values: CDR1 MGHDK, CDR2 SYGVNS. V was pared by 4 bases and J by 3 bases, with 16 bases between. The CDR3 runs to 15 residues. In nucleotides, the CDR3 is TGTGCCAGCAGTGCCCTTGGACGGGAGAACTACGAGCAGTACTTC. Its protein product is CASSALGRENYEQYF.

The chain has TRBV15 and TRBJ1-1, with D possibly TRBD1 on 6 matching bases. Deletions cut 6 bases from V and 6 bases from J, with 17 bases between. This CDR3 has 14 residues. Germline values: CDR1 LNHNV, CDR2 YYDKDF (reference sequence). The CDR3 sequence: CATRKDQGRAEAFF. The CDR3 DNA reads as TGTGCCACCAGGAAAGACCAGGGGAGGGCTGAAGCTTTCTTT.

In its sample, this clone was seen once. The chain joins TRBV5-1 to TRBJ1-5; D remains ambiguous. The CDR3 spans 14 residues. Germline V gives CDR1 SGHRS, CDR2 YFSETQ. V was clipped by 0 bases and J by 6 bases, with 10 bases between them. CDR3 sequence: CASSLGTLGQPQHF. In DNA, the CDR3 is TGCGCCAGCAGCTTGGGGACCCTTGGTCAGCCCCAGCATTTT. The full variable domain, in which reference TRBV5-1 and TRBJ1-5 provide the parts outside the CDR3, is KAGVTQTPRYLIKTRGQQVTLSCSPISGHRSVSWYQQTPGQGLQFLFEYFSETQRNKGNFPGRFSGRQFSNSRSEMNVSTLELGDSALYLCASSLGTLGQPQHFGDGTRLSIL.

The chain recombines TRBV18 with TRBJ2-1; TRBD2 aligns across 9 bases. V lost 3 bases to trimming and J lost 5 bases; unmatched junction nucleotides: 5. From germline, CDR1 is KGHSH and CDR2 LQKENI. The length of the CDR3 is 15 residues. The chain's CDR3 is CASSPNSGSNNEQFF. The CDR3 DNA follows: TGTGCCAGCTCACCGAATAGCGGGAGTAACAATGAGCAGTTCTTC.

This clone has a single count. The chain carries TRBV6-4 and TRBJ2-1; D is unclear. This CDR3 has 13 residues. Per germline, CDR1 MRHNA and CDR2 SNTAGT. Trimming took 3 bases from V and 7 from J, leaving 10 bases between them. This chain's CDR3 is CASSEAPLNEQFF. The CDR3 region has the DNA TGTGCCAGCAGTGAAGCCCCTTTGAATGAGCAGTTCTTC.

This clone came up a few times. The V call is TRBV7-8, the J call TRBJ1-3; D gene uncertain. The CDR3 contains 15 residues. Trimming shortened V by 0 bases and J by 1 base, and 7 bases separated the two germline ends. CDR1 and CDR2 (germline): SGHVS, FQNEAQ. The CDR3 loop is CASSLAVDSGNTIYF. The CDR3 coding sequence is TGTGCCAGCAGCTTAGCAGTGGATTCTGGAAACACCATATATTTT.

V gene TRBV9 combines with J gene TRBJ1-2; D remains ambiguous. Per germline, CDR1 SGDLS and CDR2 YYNGEE. V lost 4 bases to trimming and J lost 5 bases, with 15 bases between them. There are 14 residues in the CDR3. The CDR3 region is CASSQSDTEYGYTF. CDR3 sequence (DNA): TGTGCCAGCAGCCAATCTGACACGGAATATGGCTACACCTTC.

This chain links TRBV6-1 with TRBJ2-2; 7 nucleotides agree with TRBD2. With 2 bases clipped from V and 4 bases from J, the junction kept 4 bases outside the gene matches. This CDR3 has 15 residues. Looked up from germline, CDR1 is MNHNS and CDR2 is SASEGT. The DNA for the CDR3 is TGTGCCAGCAGTGAAATTGGACTAGGCACCGGGGAGCTGTTTTTT. Protein sequence: CASSEIGLGTGELFF.

Comment on this clone: With a much larger clone just one base away, this may be a read error. Other nucleotide sequences in the sample specify the same CDR3. The chain employs TRBV9 and TRBJ2-5; TRBD2 matches 9 bases. V was clipped by 0 bases and J by 4 bases; unmatched bases: 16. The CDR3 is made up of 19 amino acids. The germline V gene encodes CDR1 SGDLS and CDR2 YYNGEE. The CDR3 region has the DNA TGTGCCAGCAGCGTAGGTGGTTTGGCGGGGGGGCCCTCTGGAGAGACCCAGTACTTC. This codes for CASSVGGLAGGPSGETQYF.

V usage is TRBV5-1 and J usage is TRBJ2-3; D perhaps matches TRBD1 (6 bases). Germline assignment: CDR1 SGHRS and CDR2 YFSETQ. This CDR3 contains 16 residues. V shed 0 bases and J shed 4 bases, with 15 bases lying between them. DNA of the CDR3: TGCGCCAGCAGCTTGGGTGGCAGGGGTTACTCAGATACGCAGTATTTT. This sequence encodes CASSLGGRGYSDTQYF.

This clone was picked up one time. V is TRBV6-1 and J is TRBJ2-1; 9 positions match TRBD2. This CDR3 is built from 18 residues. Germline lookup yields CDR1 MNHNS and CDR2 SASEGT. Trimming removed 4 bases from V and 3 bases from J; junction bases left unmatched: 13. DNA for the CDR3: TGTGCCAGCAGTGCGCGACGGACCGGGACTAGCAACTACAATGAGCAGTTCTTC. It codes for CASSARRTGTSNYNEQFF.

This sequence joins TRBV5-4 and TRBJ1-4; D not certain. The V gene's germline CDR1 is SGHNT and CDR2 YYREEE (reference sequence). The CDR3 covers 12 residues. The ends were cut back, 7 bases at V and 8 bases at J, with 12 bases in the middle. CDR3 protein: CASSDEREKLFF. CDR3 DNA sequence: TGTGCCAGCTCTGACGAAAGGGAAAAACTGTTTTTT.